This T cell receptor (beta chain) comes out of a study of Graves' ophthalmopathy and Graves' hyperthyroidism. Deletions cut 5 bases from V and 4 bases from J, with 9 bases between. Germline CDR1 reads SGHKS; CDR2 reads YYEKEE (reference sequence). The CDR3 has 13 residues. RNA transcripts yielded amplified TCR beta CDR3 regions. An initial RT-PCR round employing HTBI primers preceded a second-round multiplex PCR. TCRdb itself ran the multiplex PCR reads through MiXCR, one entry per CDR3 protein. The data contain about 480,000 distinct CDR3 sequences, around 15% of them singletons. Active ophthalmopathy (CAS at least 3, NOSPECS at least 4), lasting under 3 months. Thyroid ultrasound, orbital computed tomography, TRAb, serum thyroxine and clinical symptoms formed the basis of diagnosis. Study findings and constraints: Prediction of ophthalmopathy progression reached less than 71% sensitivity and 72% to 80% specificity.

As concerns this clonotype: Its antigen is undetermined. This CDR3 is missing its conserved last phenylalanine or tryptophan, likely due to a read error.

The chain links TRBV5-5 to TRBJ2-2; a weak D match, TRBD1 (5 bases). This clonotype originated in a woman between 25 and 40 years old with Graves' ophthalmopathy. The sample consisted of blood. The CDR3 bases are TGTGCCAGCAGTCAAGGGGCCACCGGGGAGCTGTTTTTG. Its translation is CASSQGATGELFL.